One and the same sample provided the 7 T cell receptor beta chains below, sequenced in a study of cytomegalovirus exposure and HLA in healthy donors. PCR amplification relied on 60 Vbeta primers (plus 13 Jbeta primers). The method was immunoSEQ multiplex PCR; TCRdb's version includes in-frame clones alone and lacks a portion of them. Among roughly 150,000 clones, about 75% were seen once, and the ten largest hold about 10%. Sequencing was performed on PBMCs. Every receptor here comes from a man in his late teens or twenties in good health and CMV-seropositive.

The gene calls are TRBV5-8 and TRBJ2-1, with 14 positions matching TRBD2. Trimming took 0 bases from V and 8 from J; bases not matched to a gene: 7. The CDR3 runs 17 residues. Germline V gives CDR1 SGHTS, CDR2 YDEGEE. The CDR3 region is CASSLADLTSGRDEQFF. CDR3 in DNA: TGTGCCAGCAGCTTGGCCGATTTGACTAGCGGGAGGGATGAGCAGTTCTTC.

This clone was observed a few times. The chain combines TRBV30 with TRBJ1-6; TRBD1 matches at 8 bases. J was trimmed by 0 bases and V by 3 bases; bases with no gene match: 4. Germline lookup yields CDR1 GTSNPN and CDR2 SVGIG (reference sequence). The length of the CDR3 is 16 residues. The CDR3 here is CAWRVTGVSYNSPLHF. In nucleotides, the CDR3 is TGTGCCTGGAGGGTGACAGGGGTCTCCTATAATTCACCCCTCCACTTT.

This sequence joins TRBV2 and TRBJ2-1, with TRBD1 matching over 9 bases. CDR3 length equals 14 residues. Trimming removed 8 bases from V and 6 bases from J; junction bases left unmatched: 8. Per germline, CDR1 SNHLY and CDR2 FYNNEI. The CDR3 region has the DNA TGTGCCAGCGGATCCGGGACAGGGTTCAATGAGCAGTTCTTC. It specifies CASGSGTGFNEQFF.

The chain recombines TRBV19 with TRBJ1-2; D call uncertain. The V and J ends lost 7 bases and 0 bases respectively, with 9 bases between them. The CDR3 length is 13 residues. Germline-derived CDR1 and CDR2 are LNHDA and SQIVND (reference sequence). The CDR3 DNA reads as TGTGCCAGTAAACCTTTAGCTAACTATGGCTACACCTTC. Amino acids: CASKPLANYGYTF. The entire variable domain, with the rest obtained from reference TRBV19 and TRBJ1-2, is as follows: DGGITQSPKYLFRKEGQNVTLSCEQNLNHDAMYWYRQDPGQGLRLIYYSQIVNDFQKGDIAEGYSVSREKKESFPLTVTSAQKNPTAFYLCASKPLANYGYTFGSGTRLTVV.

This chain links TRBV19 with TRBJ2-6, with D possibly being TRBD1 (5 bases). The CDR3 contains 17 residues. Trimming stripped 8 bases from V and 1 base from J, with 18 bases between. Germline CDR1 is LNHDA and CDR2 is SQIVND (reference sequence). The CDR3, as DNA: TGTGCCAGTGGGCAGGGAAGGCCTCTGTCTGGGGCCAACGTCCTGACTTTC. It codes for CASGQGRPLSGANVLTF.

This clone has only a few counts. The V call is TRBV5-1, the J call TRBJ2-5; 14 bases align to TRBD2. V shed 0 bases and J 5 bases; nucleotides not matched to a gene: 6. The CDR3 sequence is 17 residues long. The germline V gene has CDR1 SGHRS and CDR2 YFSETQ. In DNA, the CDR3 is TGCGCCAGCAGCTTGGGGACTAGCGGGAGGAGGAGGGAGACCCAGTACTTC. Its translation: CASSLGTSGRRRETQYF.

CDR3 DNA: TGTGCCAGCAGTTTACGTCTGGCGGGAGTTCCCCGAGAGCAGTACTTC. Translating it yields CASSLRLAGVPREQYF. This rearrangement joins TRBV28 to TRBJ2-7; TRBD2 matches 7 bases. The CDR3 runs to 16 residues. V shed 2 bases, J shed 7 bases, and the junction held 14 bases outside the gene matches. CDR1 MDHEN and CDR2 SYDVKM come from the germline V gene.